The 28 T cell receptor beta chains below were found in one sample sequenced in a study of vaccination effects on CD4 cells after COVID-19. No antigen has been assigned to these receptors. The protocol was immunoSEQ multiplex PCR, while the TCRdb copy is restricted to in-frame clones and leaves out a portion. The sample lists tens of thousands of clones; 50% to 80% were seen once. The authors isolated CD4+ T cells after roughly eleven days of culture. The sequencing here drew on CD4+ T cells from PBMCs cultured without peptide, taken before COVID-19 vaccination. The receptors originated from a human donor who received a COVID-19 vaccine.

The chain uses TRBV7-9 and TRBJ2-1; 8 positions agree with TRBD1. Germline lookup yields CDR1 SEHNR and CDR2 FQNEAQ (reference sequence). The ends lost 4 bases at V and 8 bases at J; junction bases unmatched: 13. CDR3 size: 16 residues. CDR3 protein: CASSSGRQGSNYEQFF. In nucleotides, the CDR3 is TGTGCCAGCAGCTCCGGAAGACAGGGGAGTAATTATGAGCAGTTCTTC.

The chain combines TRBV3-1 (or the pseudogene TRBV3-2) with TRBJ2-1; the D gene is possibly TRBD2 (5 bases). V gave up 4 bases and J gave up 0 bases, with 19 bases separating them. The length of the CDR3 is 18 residues. Germline values: CDR1 LGHDT, CDR2 YNNKEL (reference sequence). The CDR3 DNA follows: TGTGCCAGCAGCCCCGAGGGTCGGAAGGTGAGCTCCTACAATGAGCAGTTCTTC. Residues: CASSPEGRKVSSYNEQFF.

By its share, this clone is medium-sized. The chain has TRBV5-6 and TRBJ2-1; D not certain. From germline, CDR1 is SGHDT and CDR2 YYEEEE. Trimming cost V 1 base and J 0 bases, with 11 bases left between them. This CDR3 region has 16 residues. This CDR3 is CASSLSVKSSYNEQFF. CDR3 sequence (DNA): TGTGCCAGCAGCTTGTCGGTGAAGAGCTCCTACAATGAGCAGTTCTTC.

This chain joins TRBV18 and TRBJ2-7; weak D call: TRBD1 (6 bases). V lost 0 bases to trimming and J lost 2 bases, with 17 bases between them. The CDR3 has 17 amino acids. Germline lookup yields CDR1 KGHSH and CDR2 LQKENI. The CDR3 protein is CASSPPIVTGTTYEQYF. The CDR3 DNA reads TGTGCCAGCTCACCACCGATCGTTACAGGGACGACCTACGAGCAGTACTTC.

This chain joins TRBV10-3 and TRBJ2-5; D gene unclear. V dropped 5 bases and J dropped 0 bases, with 4 bases sitting between them. The germline CDR1 and CDR2 sequences are ENHRY and SYGVKD. This CDR3 region has 12 residues. CDR3 coding DNA: TGTGCCATCAGTAAATACCAAGAGACCCAGTACTTC. This codes for CAISKYQETQYF.

The chain links TRBV6-5 to TRBJ2-1; 15 nucleotides align to TRBD2. The germline gives CDR1 MNHEY, CDR2 SVGAGI. This CDR3 region has 15 residues. The J segment lost 7 bases and the V segment lost 7 bases, leaving 5 bases of the junction unmatched. The CDR3 region is CASTLGLAGGNEQFF. The CDR3 nucleotides read TGTGCCAGCACCCTAGGACTAGCGGGAGGGAATGAGCAGTTCTTC.

J is TRBJ1-3 and V is TRBV6-6, with no clear D. V lost 8 bases to trimming and J lost 0 bases, with 8 bases between them. The CDR3 totals 13 residues. Germline CDR1 reads MNHNY; CDR2 reads SVGAGI (reference sequence). The CDR3 DNA is TGTGCCAGCTTGACGGACTCTGGAAACACCATATATTTT. This gives the protein CASLTDSGNTIYF.

A single count supports this clone. The J gene is TRBJ2-1, the V gene TRBV6-1; D not resolved. Per the germline V gene, CDR1 is MNHNS and CDR2 is SASEGT. V dropped 2 bases and J dropped 0 bases, with 14 bases sitting between them. The CDR3 contains 17 residues. As DNA, the CDR3 is TGTGCCAGCAGTGAATCCCTGGACGGAAGCTCCTACAATGAGCAGTTCTTC. Translated: CASSESLDGSSYNEQFF.

This clone was observed a single time. The rearrangement links TRBV7-9 to TRBJ1-2; 8 bases line up with TRBD1. CDR1 and CDR2 from the germline V gene are SEHNR and FQNEAQ (reference sequence). The CDR3 has 13 residues. Germline trimming cut 7 bases from V and 8 bases from J; bases unmatched to any gene: 9. CDR3 sequence reads: CASTLPTGDGYTF. As DNA, the CDR3 is TGTGCCAGCACTCTACCGACAGGGGACGGCTACACCTTC.

This clone was picked up a small number of times. The gene calls are TRBV6-6 and TRBJ1-6; TRBD1 matches at 10 bases. The V and J ends lost 3 bases and 8 bases, in that order; junction bases with no gene match: 4. Germline CDR1 and CDR2: MNHNY and SVGAGI (reference sequence). The CDR3 loop spans 15 amino acids. The CDR3: CASSYLDRGYSPLHF. CDR3 in DNA: TGTGCCAGCAGTTATCTGGACAGGGGGTATTCACCCCTCCACTTT.

V gene TRBV3-1 (or the pseudogene TRBV3-2) combines with J gene TRBJ1-1, with no clear D. The germline gives CDR1 LGHDT, CDR2 YNNKEL (reference sequence). The CDR3 totals 14 residues. V was trimmed by 3 bases and J by 5 bases, leaving 13 bases between them. CDR3 sequence (DNA): TGTGCCAGCAGCCATACATCGGGGAGAACTGAAGCTTTCTTT. It codes for CASSHTSGRTEAFF.

The rearrangement joins TRBV3-1 (or the pseudogene TRBV3-2) to TRBJ1-1; D might be TRBD1 (6 bases). Between the trimmed V and J ends, which lost 1 base and 8 bases, there was a span of 8 bases. The CDR3 runs to 12 residues. The germline V gene encodes CDR1 LGHDT and CDR2 YNNKEL (reference sequence). CDR3 amino acids: CASSQGGTEAFF. The CDR3 DNA follows: TGTGCCAGCAGCCAAGGTGGGACAGAAGCTTTCTTT.

The V and J genes are TRBV7-9 and TRBJ2-1; tentatively, D is TRBD1 (5 bases). CDR1 is SEHNR and CDR2 is FQNEAQ in the germline V gene (reference sequence). The CDR3 is 12 amino acids. Trimming shortened V by 5 bases and J by 10 bases, and 12 bases separated the two germline ends. CDR3 residues: CASSPGGQEQFF. The DNA of the CDR3 is TGTGCCAGCAGCCCCGGTGGACAAGAGCAGTTCTTC. Together with reference TRBV7-9 and TRBJ2-1, the CDR3 gives the full variable domain: DTGVSQNPRHKITKRGQNVTFRCDPISEHNRLYWYRQTLGQGPEFLTYFQNEAQLEKSRLLSDRFSAERPKGSFSTLEIQRTEQGDSAMYLCASSPGGQEQFFGPGTRLTVL.

In this sample, this clone turned up once. The CDR3 region is CASTDDSYNSPLHF. The CDR3 nucleotides read TGTGCCAGCACGGACGACTCCTATAATTCACCCCTCCACTTT. This chain uses TRBV5-4 with TRBJ1-6; D uncertain. The CDR3 runs to 14 residues. V shed 6 bases and J shed 0 bases, with 7 bases lying between them. Germline CDR1 SGHNT, CDR2 YYREEE (reference sequence).

The chain recombines TRBV24-1 with TRBJ2-7; 7 nucleotides line up with TRBD1. J lost 5 bases, V lost 5 bases, and 8 bases had no gene match. The CDR3 loop spans 14 amino acids. Germline values: CDR1 KGHDR, CDR2 SFDVKD. CDR3 loop: CATSATGAGHEQYF. The DNA of the CDR3 is TGTGCCACCAGTGCTACAGGGGCGGGCCACGAGCAGTACTTC.

CDR3 DNA sequence: TGCGCCAGCAGCTTGGGCTATCAAGAGACCCAGTACTTC. It is translated as CASSLGYQETQYF. The chain joins TRBV5-1 to TRBJ2-5; D unresolved. Germline CDR1 reads SGHRS; CDR2 reads YFSETQ. The CDR3 covers 13 residues. V was cut by 0 bases and J by 2 bases, with 5 bases left in between.

This chain uses TRBV4-2 with TRBJ2-5; D ambiguous. V was pared by 1 base and J by 5 bases, with 8 bases between. The CDR3 runs to 13 residues. Per the germline V gene, CDR1 is LGHNA and CDR2 is YNFKEQ. The CDR3 loop reads CASSQGTWETQYF. CDR3 nucleotides: TGTGCCAGCAGCCAAGGGACGTGGGAGACCCAGTACTTC.

J is TRBJ2-6 and V is TRBV5-1; a possible D gene is TRBD1 (5 bases). Between the trimmed V and J ends, which lost 3 bases and 2 bases, there was a span of 9 bases. Germline V gene data show CDR1 as SGHRS and CDR2 as YFSETQ. The CDR3 is made up of 15 amino acids. The CDR3 DNA is TGCGCCAGCAGCTCACAGGTCGCTGGGGCCAACGTCCTGACTTTC. This encodes CASSSQVAGANVLTF.

The rearrangement uses TRBV2 and TRBJ1-5, with TRBD1 matching 7 bases. Germline CDR1 is SNHLY and CDR2 is FYNNEI. Unmatched junction bases numbered 6, after V lost 2 bases and J lost 5 bases. The CDR3 runs 15 residues. The CDR3 sequence is CASSESTGLYQPQHF. The CDR3 DNA reads TGTGCCAGCAGTGAATCGACAGGGCTATATCAGCCCCAGCATTTT.

The J gene is TRBJ1-5, the V gene TRBV28, with unresolved D. Trimming shortened V by 6 bases and J by 9 bases, and 9 bases separated the two germline ends. There are 11 residues in the CDR3. Germline V gene data show CDR1 as MDHEN and CDR2 as SYDVKM. CDR3 sequence (DNA): TGTGCCAGCAGCCCCCAAGGGCCCCAGCATTTT. Encoded protein: CASSPQGPQHF.

J is TRBJ1-2 and V is TRBV29-1, with a weak D call TRBD1 (6 bases). Germline V gene data show CDR1 as SQVTM and CDR2 as ANQGSEA. CDR3 size: 14 residues. Trimming removed 3 bases from V and 0 bases from J, with 11 bases in between. For the CDR3, the DNA is TGCAGCGTTGACGCGCAGGGGTCTAACTATGGCTACACCTTC. It specifies CSVDAQGSNYGYTF. Full variable domain (outside the CDR3, taken from reference TRBV29-1 and TRBJ1-2): SAVISQKPSRDICQRGTSLTIQCQVDSQVTMMFWYRQQPGQSLTLIATANQGSEATYESGFVIDKFPISRPNLTFSTLTVSNMSPEDSSIYLCSVDAQGSNYGYTFGSGTRLTVV.

CDR3 nucleotides: TGTGCCAGCAGCTTAGGAGGGGGCGGTGCGGGTGGCTACACCTTC. Its translation is CASSLGGGGAGGYTF. The chain employs TRBV7-2 and TRBJ1-2, with 7 bases matching TRBD1. Germline CDR1 reads SGHTA; CDR2 reads FQGNSA. V trimming: 1 base; J trimming: 7 bases; junction bases outside the gene matches: 9. The CDR3 runs to 15 residues.

The chain employs TRBV6-1 and TRBJ1-5, with TRBD1 as a possible D gene (5 bases). This CDR3 region has 14 residues. Germline V CDR1 and CDR2: MNHNS, SASEGT. Trimming pared 0 bases from V and 7 bases from J, leaving 10 bases between. As DNA, the CDR3 is TGTGCCAGCAGTGAAGCCTTGCGGGGCCAGCCCCAGCATTTT. Translation gives CASSEALRGQPQHF.

This chain uses TRBV4-3 with TRBJ1-5, with unresolved D. V dropped 1 base and J dropped 2 bases, with 9 bases sitting between them. In germline, CDR1 is LGHNA, CDR2 YSLEER. The CDR3 is 15 amino acids. The DNA of the CDR3 is TGCGCCAGCAGCCAAGGAGTTCCAGGCAATCAGCCCCAGCATTTT. Its protein is CASSQGVPGNQPQHF.

J is TRBJ1-2 and V is TRBV4-1; D is unclear. The ends were cut back, 6 bases at V and 3 bases at J, with 5 bases in the middle. This CDR3 is built from 11 residues. CDR1 is MGHRA, CDR2 YSYEKL, per germline. CDR3 nucleotide sequence: TGCGCCAGCAGGGCGGACTATGGCTACACCTTC. Protein: CASRADYGYTF.

The rearrangement joins TRBV11-3 to TRBJ2-1; TRBD2 matches at 9 bases. Germline trimming cut 5 bases from V and 0 bases from J; bases unmatched to any gene: 2. This CDR3 comprises 15 residues. CDR1 and CDR2 (germline): SGHNT, YENEEA. The CDR3 region has the DNA TGTGCCAGCAGCCTTAGCGGGAGCTCCTACAATGAGCAGTTCTTC. This encodes CASSLSGSSYNEQFF. The variable domain in full, completed from reference TRBV11-3 and TRBJ2-1, reads EAGVVQSPRYKIIEKKQPVAFWCNPISGHNTLYWYLQNLGQGPELLIRYENEEAVDDSQLPKDRFSAERLKGVDSTLKIQPAELGDSAVYLCASSLSGSSYNEQFFGPGTRLTVL.

The CDR3 DNA is TGTGCCAGCGGCTTGGAAGCGGGAGGGTACAATGAGCAGTTCTTC. As protein: CASGLEAGGYNEQFF. The chain employs TRBV2 and TRBJ2-1; 10 bases match TRBD2. V lost 8 bases and J lost 4; bases outside the gene matches: 8. Germline assignment: CDR1 SNHLY and CDR2 FYNNEI. The CDR3 totals 15 residues.

This clone was seen a few times. This chain links TRBV6-2 or TRBV6-3 with TRBJ2-7; the D is unclear. The germline gives CDR1 MNHEY, CDR2 SVGEGT. The V gene lost 0 bases and the J gene lost 0 bases, with 6 bases spanning the gap. This CDR3 region has 14 residues. In nucleotides, the CDR3 is TGTGCCAGCAGTTACTCGGGCATCTCCTACGAGCAGTACTTC. The encoded protein is CASSYSGISYEQYF.